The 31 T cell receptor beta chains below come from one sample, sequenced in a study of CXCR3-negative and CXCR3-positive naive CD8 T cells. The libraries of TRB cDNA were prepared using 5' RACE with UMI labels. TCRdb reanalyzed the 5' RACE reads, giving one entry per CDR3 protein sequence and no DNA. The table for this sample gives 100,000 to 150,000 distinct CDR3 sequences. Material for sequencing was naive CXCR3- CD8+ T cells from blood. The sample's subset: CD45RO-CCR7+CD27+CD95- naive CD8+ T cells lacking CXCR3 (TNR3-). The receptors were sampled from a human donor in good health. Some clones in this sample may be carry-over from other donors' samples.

The CDR3 is CASRLTSGDYEQYF. This chain connects TRBV5-1 to TRBJ2-7; TCRdb designates TRBD2, a call that cannot be tested without DNA. This CDR3 comprises 14 residues. Germline V gene sequence: CDR1 SGHRS, CDR2 YFSETQ.

CDR3 region: CASSLGTSGGLYEQYF. The chain is built from TRBV11-2 and TRBJ2-7; lacking DNA, the TRBD2 call made by TCRdb goes unchecked. Germline V gene data show CDR1 as SGHAT and CDR2 as FQNNGV. The CDR3 length is 16 residues. Full variable domain (rest looked up from reference TRBV11-2 and TRBJ2-7): EAGVAQSPRYKIIEKRQSVAFWCNPISGHATLYWYQQILGQGPKLLIQFQNNGVVDDSQLPKDRFSAERLKGVDSTLKIQPAKLEDSAVYLCASSLGTSGGLYEQYFGPGTRLTVT.

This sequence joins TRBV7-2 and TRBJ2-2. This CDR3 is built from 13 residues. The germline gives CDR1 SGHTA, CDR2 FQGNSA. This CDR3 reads CGSSFGFGGELFF. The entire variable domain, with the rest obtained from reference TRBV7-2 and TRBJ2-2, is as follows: GAGVSQSPSNKVTEKGKDVELRCDPISGHTALYWYRQSLGQGLEFLIYFQGNSAPDKSGLPSDRFSAERTGGSVSTLTIQRTQQEDSAVYLCGSSFGFGGELFFGEGSRLTVL.

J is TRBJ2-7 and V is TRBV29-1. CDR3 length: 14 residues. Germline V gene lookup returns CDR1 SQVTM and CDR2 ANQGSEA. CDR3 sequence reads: CSVGRQELLYEQHF.

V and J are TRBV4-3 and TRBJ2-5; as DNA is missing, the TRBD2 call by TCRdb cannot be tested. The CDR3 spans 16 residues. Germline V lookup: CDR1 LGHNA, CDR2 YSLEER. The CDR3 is CASSRIGASVQETQYF.

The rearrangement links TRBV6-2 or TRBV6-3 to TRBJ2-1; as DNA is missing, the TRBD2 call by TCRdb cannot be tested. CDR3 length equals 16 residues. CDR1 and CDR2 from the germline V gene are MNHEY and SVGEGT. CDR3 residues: CASSLLAEGSHNEQFF.

The CDR3: CASSSAHSQETQYF. The V gene is TRBV28, the J gene TRBJ2-5. Germline V gene data show CDR1 as MDHEN and CDR2 as SYDVKM. The length of the CDR3 is 14 residues.

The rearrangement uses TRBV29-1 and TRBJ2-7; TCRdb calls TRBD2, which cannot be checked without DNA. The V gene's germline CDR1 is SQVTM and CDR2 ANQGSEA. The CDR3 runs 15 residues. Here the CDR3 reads CSVDIRGSFPYEQYF.

CDR3 in amino acids: CASSPTSGSLSYEQYF. V usage is TRBV10-2 and J usage is TRBJ2-7; TCRdb returns TRBD2, unconfirmable since there is no DNA. The CDR3 runs to 16 residues. Per the germline V gene, CDR1 is WSHSY and CDR2 is SAAADI.

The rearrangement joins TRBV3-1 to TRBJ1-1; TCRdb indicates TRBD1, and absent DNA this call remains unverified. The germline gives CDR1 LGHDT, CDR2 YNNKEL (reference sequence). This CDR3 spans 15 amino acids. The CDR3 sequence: CASSKTQGFGTEAFF.

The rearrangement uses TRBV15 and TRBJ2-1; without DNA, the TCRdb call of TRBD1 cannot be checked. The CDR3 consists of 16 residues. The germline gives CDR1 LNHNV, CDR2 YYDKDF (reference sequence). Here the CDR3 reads CATSRDRDRGYNEQFF.

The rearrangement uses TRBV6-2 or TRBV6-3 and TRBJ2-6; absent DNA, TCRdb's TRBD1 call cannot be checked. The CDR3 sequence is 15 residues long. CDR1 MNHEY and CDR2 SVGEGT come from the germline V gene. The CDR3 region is CASRNRVSGANVLTF.

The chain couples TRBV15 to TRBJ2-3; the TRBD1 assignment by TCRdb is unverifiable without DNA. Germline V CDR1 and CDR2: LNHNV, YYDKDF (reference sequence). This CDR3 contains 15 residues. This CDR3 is CATSTTGYSTDTQYF. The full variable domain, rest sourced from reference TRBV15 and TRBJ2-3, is DAMVIQNPRYQVTQFGKPVTLSCSQTLNHNVMYWYQQKSSQAPKLLFHYYDKDFNNEADTPDNFQSRRPNTSFCFLDIRSPGLGDTAMYLCATSTTGYSTDTQYFGPGTRLTVL.

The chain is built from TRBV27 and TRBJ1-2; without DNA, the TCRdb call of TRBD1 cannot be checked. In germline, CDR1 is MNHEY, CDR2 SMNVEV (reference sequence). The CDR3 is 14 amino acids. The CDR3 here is CASSPQGPNYGYTF.

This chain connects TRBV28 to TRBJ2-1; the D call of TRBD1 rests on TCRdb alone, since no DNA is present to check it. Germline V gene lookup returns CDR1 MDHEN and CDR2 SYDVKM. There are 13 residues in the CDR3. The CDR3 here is CASRTPGHNEQFF.

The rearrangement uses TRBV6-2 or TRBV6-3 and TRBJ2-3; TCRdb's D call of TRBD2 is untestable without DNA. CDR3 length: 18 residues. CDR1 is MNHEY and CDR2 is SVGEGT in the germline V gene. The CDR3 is CASSYSPISGSGTDTQYF.

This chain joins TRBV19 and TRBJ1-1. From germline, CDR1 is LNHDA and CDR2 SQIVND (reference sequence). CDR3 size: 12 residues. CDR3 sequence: CASSGDYTEAFF.

CDR3 in amino acids: CASSPDGGIYEQYF. The chain uses TRBV14 and TRBJ2-7; the D call from TCRdb, TRBD1, cannot be confirmed without DNA. The CDR3 spans 14 residues. Germline assignment: CDR1 SGHDN and CDR2 FVKESK.

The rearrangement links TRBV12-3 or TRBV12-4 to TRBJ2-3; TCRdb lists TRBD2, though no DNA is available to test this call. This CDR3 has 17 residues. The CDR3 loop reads CASSLSLPGASTDTQYF.

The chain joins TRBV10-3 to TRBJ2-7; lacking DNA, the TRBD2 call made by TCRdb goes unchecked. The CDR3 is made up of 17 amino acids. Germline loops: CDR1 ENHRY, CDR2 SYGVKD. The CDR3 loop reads CAIVAMGRDSSSYEQYF.

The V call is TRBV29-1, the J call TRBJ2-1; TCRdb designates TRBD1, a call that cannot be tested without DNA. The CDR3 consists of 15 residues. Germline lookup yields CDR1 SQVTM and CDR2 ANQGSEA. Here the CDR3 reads CSVSGVQSSYNEQFF.

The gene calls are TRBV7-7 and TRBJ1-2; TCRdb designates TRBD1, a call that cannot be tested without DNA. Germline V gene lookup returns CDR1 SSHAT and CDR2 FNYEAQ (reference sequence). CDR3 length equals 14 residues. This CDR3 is CASSTHPGPYGYTF.

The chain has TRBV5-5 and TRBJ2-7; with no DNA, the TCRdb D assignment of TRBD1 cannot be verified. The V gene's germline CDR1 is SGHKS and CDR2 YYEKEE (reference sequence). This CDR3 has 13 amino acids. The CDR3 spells CASSPTGGGEQYF.

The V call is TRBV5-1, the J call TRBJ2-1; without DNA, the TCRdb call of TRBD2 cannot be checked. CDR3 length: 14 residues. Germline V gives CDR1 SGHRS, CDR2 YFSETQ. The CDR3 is CASSPGLAINEQFF. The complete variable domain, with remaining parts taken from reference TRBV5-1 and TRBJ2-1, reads KAGVTQTPRYLIKTRGQQVTLSCSPISGHRSVSWYQQTPGQGLQFLFEYFSETQRNKGNFPGRFSGRQFSNSRSEMNVSTLELGDSALYLCASSPGLAINEQFFGPGTRLTVL.

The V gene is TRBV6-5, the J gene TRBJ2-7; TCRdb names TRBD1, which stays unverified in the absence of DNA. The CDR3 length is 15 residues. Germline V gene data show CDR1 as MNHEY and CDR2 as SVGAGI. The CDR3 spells CASSLGQEAPYEQYF.

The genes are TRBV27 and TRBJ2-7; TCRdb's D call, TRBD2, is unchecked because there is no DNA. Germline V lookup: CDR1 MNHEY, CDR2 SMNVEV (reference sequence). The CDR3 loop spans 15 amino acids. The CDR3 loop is CASSLSGGPPYEQYF.

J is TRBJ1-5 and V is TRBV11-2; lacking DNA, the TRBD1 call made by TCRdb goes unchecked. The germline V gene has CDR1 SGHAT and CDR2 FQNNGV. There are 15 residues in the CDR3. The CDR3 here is CASSTDRDSNQPQHF.

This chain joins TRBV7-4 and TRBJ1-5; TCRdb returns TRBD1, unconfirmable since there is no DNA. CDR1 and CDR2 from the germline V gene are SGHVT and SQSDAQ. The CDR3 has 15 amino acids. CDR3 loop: CASSLRGLCNQPQHF.

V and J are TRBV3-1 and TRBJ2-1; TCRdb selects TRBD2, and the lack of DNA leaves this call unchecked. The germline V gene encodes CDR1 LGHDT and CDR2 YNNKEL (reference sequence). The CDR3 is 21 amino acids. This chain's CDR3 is CASSQDLGTSGMRSSYNEQFF.

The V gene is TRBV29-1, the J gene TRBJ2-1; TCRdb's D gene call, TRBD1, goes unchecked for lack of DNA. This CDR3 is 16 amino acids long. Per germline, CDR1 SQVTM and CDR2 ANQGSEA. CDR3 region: CSVEGGQGARVDEQFF.

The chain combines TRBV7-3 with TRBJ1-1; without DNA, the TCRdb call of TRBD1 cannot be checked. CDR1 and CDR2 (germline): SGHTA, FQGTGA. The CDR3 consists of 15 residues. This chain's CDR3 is CASSSGTGVNTEAFF.